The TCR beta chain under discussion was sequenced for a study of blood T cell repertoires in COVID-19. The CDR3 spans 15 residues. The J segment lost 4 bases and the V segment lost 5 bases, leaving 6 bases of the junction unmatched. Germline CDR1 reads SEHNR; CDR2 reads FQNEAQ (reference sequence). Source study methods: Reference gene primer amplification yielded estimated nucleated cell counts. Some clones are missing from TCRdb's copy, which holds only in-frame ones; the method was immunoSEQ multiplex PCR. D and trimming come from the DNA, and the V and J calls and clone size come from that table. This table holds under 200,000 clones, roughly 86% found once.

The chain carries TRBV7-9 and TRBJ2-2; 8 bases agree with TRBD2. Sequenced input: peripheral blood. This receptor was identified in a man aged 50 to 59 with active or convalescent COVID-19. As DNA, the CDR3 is TGTGCCAGCAGCCGAGCGGGGGATTTCACCGGGGAGCTGTTTTTT. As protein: CASSRAGDFTGELFF.